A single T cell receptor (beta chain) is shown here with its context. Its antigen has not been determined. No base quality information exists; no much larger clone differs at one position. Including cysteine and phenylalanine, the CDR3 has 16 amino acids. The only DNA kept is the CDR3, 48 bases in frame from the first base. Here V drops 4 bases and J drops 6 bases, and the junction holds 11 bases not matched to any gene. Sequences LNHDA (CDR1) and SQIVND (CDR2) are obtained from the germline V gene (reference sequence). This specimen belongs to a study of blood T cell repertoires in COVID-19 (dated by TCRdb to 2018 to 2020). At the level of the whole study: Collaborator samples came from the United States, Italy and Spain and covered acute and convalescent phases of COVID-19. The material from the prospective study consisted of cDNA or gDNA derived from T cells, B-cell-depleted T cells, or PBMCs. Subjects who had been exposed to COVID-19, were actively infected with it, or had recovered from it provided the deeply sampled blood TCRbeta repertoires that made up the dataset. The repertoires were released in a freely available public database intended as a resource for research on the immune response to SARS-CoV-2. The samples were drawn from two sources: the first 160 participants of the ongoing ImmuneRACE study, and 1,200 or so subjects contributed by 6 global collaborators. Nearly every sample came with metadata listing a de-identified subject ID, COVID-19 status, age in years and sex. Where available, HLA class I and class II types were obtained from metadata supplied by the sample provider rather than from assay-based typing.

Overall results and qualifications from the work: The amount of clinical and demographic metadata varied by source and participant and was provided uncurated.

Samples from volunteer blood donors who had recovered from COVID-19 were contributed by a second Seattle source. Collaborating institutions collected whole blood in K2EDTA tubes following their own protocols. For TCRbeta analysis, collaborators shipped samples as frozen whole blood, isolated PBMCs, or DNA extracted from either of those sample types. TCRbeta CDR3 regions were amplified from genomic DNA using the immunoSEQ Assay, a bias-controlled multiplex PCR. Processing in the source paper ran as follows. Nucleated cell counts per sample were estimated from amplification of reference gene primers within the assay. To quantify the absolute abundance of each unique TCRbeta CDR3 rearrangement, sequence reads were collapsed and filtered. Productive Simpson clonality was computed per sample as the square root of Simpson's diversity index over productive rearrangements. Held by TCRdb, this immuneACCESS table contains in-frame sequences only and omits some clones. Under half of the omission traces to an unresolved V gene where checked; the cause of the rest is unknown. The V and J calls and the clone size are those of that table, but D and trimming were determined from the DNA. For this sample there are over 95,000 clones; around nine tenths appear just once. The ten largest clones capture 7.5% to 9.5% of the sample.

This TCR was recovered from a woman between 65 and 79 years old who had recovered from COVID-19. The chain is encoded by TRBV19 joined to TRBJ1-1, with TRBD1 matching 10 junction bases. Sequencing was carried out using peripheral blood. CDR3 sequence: CASSTRPGQGMAEAFF. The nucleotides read TGTGCCAGTAGTACGAGACCGGGACAGGGGATGGCTGAAGCTTTCTTT.